Below, one T cell receptor (beta chain) is given with its context. The antigen is unknown. These data originate in a study of graft-versus-host responses after intestinal transplantation. On the study more broadly: Recipients underwent multivisceral, liver-intestinal, or isolated intestinal transplants.

Findings and limits, study-wide: With peak circulating GvH clone levels came an association with early post-transplant HvG declines.

V was shortened by 9 bases and J by 5 bases, with 17 bases between the two germline ends. Germline V lookup: CDR1 ENHRY, CDR2 SYGVKD. The CDR3 spans 13 residues. Clones were read by immunoSEQ multiplex PCR, and TCRdb kept only the in-frame ones, dropping some. The table includes some 100,000 clones, under 95% detected once. Sequencing was performed on unstimulated CD8+ T cells sorted from spleen or lymph node cells, taken before transplant. The chain combines TRBV10-3 with TRBJ2-7; possibly TRBD1 for D (6 bases). This sequence was found in a human donor who was the organ donor for an intestinal transplant. CDR3 residues: CAINTGKVHEQYF. The CDR3 region has the DNA TGTGCCATTAACACAGGGAAAGTCCACGAGCAGTACTTC.